This T cell receptor beta chain was retrieved from a study of T cell changes during pregnancy in multiple sclerosis. With 4 bases clipped from V and 7 bases from J, the junction kept 11 bases outside the gene matches. The CDR3 totals 16 residues. The germline V gene has CDR1 KGHSH and CDR2 LQKENI. Method: immunoSEQ multiplex PCR; TCRdb's copy keeps in-frame clones and lacks some. The profile covers over 70,000 clones, with roughly 90% appearing a single time and under 2% taken by the ten largest. The clonotype was recovered from a female donor in good health, enrolled as a control in a pregnancy study. The sequencing used peripheral blood, collected in the first trimester of pregnancy. The chain links TRBV18 to TRBJ2-1; 9 bases map to TRBD2. DNA for the CDR3: TGTGCCAGCTCACTAGTTGGGCGGGAGGGCCGGAATGAGCAGTTCTTC. This codes for CASSLVGREGRNEQFF.